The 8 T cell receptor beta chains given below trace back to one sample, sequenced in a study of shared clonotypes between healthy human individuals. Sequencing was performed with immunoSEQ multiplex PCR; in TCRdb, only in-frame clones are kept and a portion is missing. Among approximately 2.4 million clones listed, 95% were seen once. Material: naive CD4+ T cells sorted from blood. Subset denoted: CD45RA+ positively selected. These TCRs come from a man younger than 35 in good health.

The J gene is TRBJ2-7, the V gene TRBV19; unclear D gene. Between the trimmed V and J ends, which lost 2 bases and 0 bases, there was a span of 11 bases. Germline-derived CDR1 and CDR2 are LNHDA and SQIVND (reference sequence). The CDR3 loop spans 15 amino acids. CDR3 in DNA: TGTGCCAGTAGTATAAACCCACGGAGCTCCTACGAGCAGTACTTC. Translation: CASSINPRSSYEQYF.

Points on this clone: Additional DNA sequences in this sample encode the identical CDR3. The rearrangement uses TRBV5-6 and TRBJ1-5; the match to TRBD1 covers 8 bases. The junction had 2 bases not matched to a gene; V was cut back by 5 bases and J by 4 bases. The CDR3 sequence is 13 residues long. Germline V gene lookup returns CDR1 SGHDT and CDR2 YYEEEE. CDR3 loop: CASSRTGNQPQHF. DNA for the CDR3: TGTGCCAGCAGTAGGACAGGGAATCAGCCCCAGCATTTT. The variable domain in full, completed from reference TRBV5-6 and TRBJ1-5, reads DAGVTQSPTHLIKTRGQQVTLRCSPKSGHDTVSWYQQALGQGPQFIFQYYEEEERQRGNFPDRFSGHQFPNYSSELNVNALLLGDSALYLCASSRTGNQPQHFGDGTRLSIL.

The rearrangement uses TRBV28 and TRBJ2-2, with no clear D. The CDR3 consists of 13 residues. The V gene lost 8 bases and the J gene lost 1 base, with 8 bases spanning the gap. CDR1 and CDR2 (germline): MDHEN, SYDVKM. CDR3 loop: CASLPGNTGELFF. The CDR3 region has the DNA TGTGCCAGCTTACCGGGGAACACCGGGGAGCTGTTTTTT.

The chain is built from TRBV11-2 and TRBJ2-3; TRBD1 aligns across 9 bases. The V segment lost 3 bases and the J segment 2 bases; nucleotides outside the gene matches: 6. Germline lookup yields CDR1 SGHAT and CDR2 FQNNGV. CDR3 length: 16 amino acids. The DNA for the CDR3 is TGTGCCAGCAGCTTCGGGACAGGGTGGGTCACAGATACGCAGTATTTT. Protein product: CASSFGTGWVTDTQYF.

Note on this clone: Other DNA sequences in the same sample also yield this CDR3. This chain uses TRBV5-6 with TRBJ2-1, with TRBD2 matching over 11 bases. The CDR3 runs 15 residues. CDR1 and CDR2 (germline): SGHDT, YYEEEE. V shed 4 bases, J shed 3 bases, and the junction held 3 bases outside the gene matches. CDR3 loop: CASSPGTSGYNEQFF. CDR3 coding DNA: TGTGCCAGCAGCCCCGGGACTAGCGGCTACAATGAGCAGTTCTTC.

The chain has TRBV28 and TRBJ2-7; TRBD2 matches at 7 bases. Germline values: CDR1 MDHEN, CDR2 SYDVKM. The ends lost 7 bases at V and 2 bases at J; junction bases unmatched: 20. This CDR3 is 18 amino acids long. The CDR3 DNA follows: TGTGCCAGCACCAGTGAAGGTGGAGGGCCGGGGGGTCCCTACGAGCAGTACTTC. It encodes CASTSEGGGPGGPYEQYF. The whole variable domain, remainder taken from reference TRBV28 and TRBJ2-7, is DVKVTQSSRYLVKRTGEKVFLECVQDMDHENMFWYRQDPGLGLRLIYFSYDVKMKEKGDIPEGYSVSREKKERFSLILESASTNQTSMYLCASTSEGGGPGGPYEQYFGPGTRLTVT.

This CDR3 is CASSSQGGIYTEAFF. The CDR3 DNA reads TGTGCCAGCAGTTCTCAAGGGGGGATATACACTGAAGCTTTCTTT. V is TRBV6-1 and J is TRBJ1-1, with a possible D match to TRBD1 (6 bases). Germline CDR1 and CDR2: MNHNS and SASEGT. Deletions cut 5 bases from V and 3 bases from J, with 16 bases between. CDR3 length: 15 residues.

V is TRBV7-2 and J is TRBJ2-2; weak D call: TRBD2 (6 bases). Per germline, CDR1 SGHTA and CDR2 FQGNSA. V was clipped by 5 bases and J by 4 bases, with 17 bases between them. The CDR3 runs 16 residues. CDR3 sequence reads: CASSPTGLARTGELFF. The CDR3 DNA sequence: TGTGCCAGCAGCCCCACGGGACTGGCCCGCACCGGGGAGCTGTTTTTT.